This T cell receptor beta chain was obtained from a study of cytomegalovirus exposure and HLA in healthy donors (dated by TCRdb to 2016 to 2017). For the study in its entirety: In an earlier analysis of roughly 500 of the donors, less than 350 Gb of sequence data and some 120 million unique TCR beta sequences from about 190 million T cells were reported. Rather than using new phenotypic data, the later analysis identified candidate immune exposures from TCR beta sequences and from how often those sequences occurred across donors. HLA typing covered class I and class II loci at four-digit resolution. Donor age, sex, ethnicity and CMV serostatus were collected together with the repertoire data. Of the roughly 390 genotyped donors, 81% were placed in the genetic ancestry cluster associated with self-reported Caucasian donors. About 280 gigabases of sequencing data and around 90 million unique TCR sequences made up an early release that covered roughly 670 HLA-typed donors. High-throughput TCR immunosequencing, statistical association of individual TCRs with disease status, and machine learning were combined to predict cytomegalovirus infection status. In a later genetic analysis, genome-wide SNP genotypes for 398 of the 666 donors were used, and that subset was treated as a discovery cohort. An earlier analysis of several hundred of the donors applied high-throughput TCR beta sequencing to assess whether each TCR beta V gene segment acted as functional or pseudogenic. All discovery cohort repertoires had been generated on a single sequencing platform. The study aimed to test whether signatures of past pathogen exposure could be identified by cataloging public T cell receptors. Roughly 5 DR-DQ haplotypes were treated as single units for association and clustering because of strong linkage in the cohort. In a later analysis, previously published TCR beta repertoires from 500 to 750 donors were re-analyzed and high-resolution HLA genotyping was added so that TCR occurrence patterns could be studied. Using immunosequencing, the study profiled T cell repertoires from around 680 subjects and related those repertoires to cytomegalovirus serostatus. Among some 400 genotyped donors of the cohort, an average of 235,054 unique TCR beta nucleotide sequences were sequenced per donor, roughly 20% of them non-productive. In addition to the first cohort of 666 subjects, a separate validation cohort of some 120 different subjects was used. The number of donors typed differed by locus, with roughly 629-640 for A, B, C, DRB1 and DQB1, roughly 520 for DQA1, 600 to 610 for DPA1, and some 450 for DPB1.

Concerning this clone itself: Its binding antigen is unknown.

Library preparation was by the immunoSEQ multiplex PCR assay. A mixture of 60 forward primers for TCR Vbeta segments and 13 reverse primers for TCR Jbeta segments was used in the multiplex PCR. A multiplex PCR assay on genomic DNA amplified the CDR3 region of rearranged TCR beta genes. The Illumina HiSeq System was used to sequence the amplified TCR beta libraries as 87-base-pair reads. From the authors' description of their analysis: Across the 670 or so repertoires, a later analysis counted roughly 77 million unique TCR beta chains, 9.5 million to 13 million of which were shared by at least two donors. Raw reads were error-corrected and collapsed into unique sequences by a nearest-neighbor algorithm in which closely related sequences were merged to remove PCR and sequencing errors. Alignment of CDR3 sequences to IMGT reference sequences was used to assign V, D and J gene segments. For a sequence to be retained, at least a six-nucleotide match to both a V gene segment and a J gene segment was required. Rearrangements were called productive when the CDR3 lacked stop codons and stayed in frame with V and J; all others were non-productive. Following IMGT convention, CDR3 was defined as the stretch from the second conserved V-encoded cysteine up to the conserved J-encoded phenylalanine. The earlier analysis of fewer than 700 of the donors excluded sequences that lacked an unambiguous match to a single V gene segment. In an earlier analysis of approximately 560 of the donors, a V segment was called functional when productive rearrangements were above 56.7%, and segregating when the standard deviation between donors exceeded 5%. A statistical classification framework was developed to diagnose cytomegalovirus status using the catalog of TCR beta chain sequences. In a later analysis, TCR nucleotide sequences were compared against IMGT/GENE-DB human TR gene sequences so that V and J genes could be assigned. The TCRdist pipeline was used in a later analysis to assign CDR3 sequences and most-parsimonious VDJ recombination scenarios. A later analysis defined each TCR beta chain by its CDR3 amino acid sequence plus V-gene family, and excluded reads lacking a unique V-gene family. A later analysis removed 550 to 650 highly shared, low-generation-probability nucleotide sequences to deal with suspected cross-contamination and a sequencing artifact. For each public chain, a later analysis derived a clonal expansion index from normalized ranks of inferred template counts within each repertoire. In a later analysis, generation probabilities were computed using a VDJ recombination model fitted to out-of-frame rearrangements, and the results were checked against IGoR. Hypergeometric tests were used in a later analysis to score TCR-TCR, TCR-HLA and TCR-CMV co-occurrence, with a repertoire-size bias correction applied to the TCR pairs. A later analysis estimated false discovery rates by permuting HLA or CMV assignments 20 times. In a later analysis, co-occurring TCRs were grouped using DBSCAN, with TCRdist sequence similarity added in when clustering inside HLA-allele-positive subsets. For co-occurrence clustering, repertoires with fewer than 30,000 or more than 120,000 public chains were excluded, along with five repertoires with anomalous nucleotide sharing. TCRdb took over this immuneACCESS table, retaining in-frame rearrangements with V and J assigned. Such tables are incomplete; in checked studies, under half of the missing clones stem from an unresolved V gene, and the remainder is unexplained. Clone size and V and J calls were adopted from that table, with D and trimming inferred from the DNA. The table of this sample itemizes more than 140,000 clones. The top ten clonotypes cover over 2% of the sample.

V is clipped by 4 bases and J by 8 bases, and the sequence between their germline boundaries is 12 bases long. The germline V gene sets CDR1 to SGHVS and CDR2 to FQNEAQ. Measured from the cysteine to the phenylalanine, the CDR3 is 14 residues long. Only CDR3 DNA remains: 42 bases, in frame from the first base. The cohort was made up of hundreds of healthy bone marrow donors. All cohort members were sampled while nominally healthy, although unrecorded immune exposures were likely present. The donor was CMV seronegative and was included in the group of approximately 350 seronegative cohort members. A peripheral blood sample was provided by each donor, and peripheral blood mononuclear cells were used for TCR beta sequencing. The Qiagen DNeasy Blood Extraction Kit was used to extract genomic DNA from the blood cell samples. The investigation overall reported the following: Most TCR sequences were seen in very few donors, while some public TCRs were found in many individuals. In a later analysis, the rate of TCR association differed among HLA loci, with DRB1 alleles having the most associated TCRs and HLA-C alleles having the fewest. When HLA alleles, especially DR and DQ, strongly co-occurred, attributing TCR associations to individual alleles was difficult. A further reported finding was that TCR beta sequences accurately predicted the HLA-A and HLA-B alleles for most subjects in the first cohort. This cohort had only TCR beta chains sequenced, and the lack of alpha or paired-chain data limited which features could be detected. Because HLA typing was unavailable for some donors at each locus, only the typed subset was used in association tests. A few of the identified cytomegalovirus-associated TCR beta chains were confirmed in vitro to be specific for cytomegalovirus antigens. CMV serostatus was the only immune exposure information available for the cohort. An earlier analysis of around 540 of the donors showed that most TCR beta V segments appeared in productive rearrangements either about 87% or about 30% of the time, which broadly matched IMGT annotations. A cluster of highly shared sequence variants was judged likely to represent a technical artifact of the sequencing pipeline. The classifier was reported to diagnose cytomegalovirus status with high specificity and sensitivity in both the original and validation cohorts. The study listed over 150 TCR beta chains as associated with cytomegalovirus. Correlated functional status among segregating V segments might reflect linkage disequilibrium, but an unknown experimental factor could not be ruled out. In a later analysis, HLA-associated TCR beta chains were found to be more clonally expanded and to have lower generation probabilities than equally common non-associated chains. Because the 87-base-pair reads could not distinguish some IMGT-functional V segments, including TRBV6-2 and TRBV6-3, those segments were excluded. In a later analysis, around 17,000 TCR beta sequences were associated with specific HLA alleles at a false discovery rate of 0.05. In a later analysis, most CMV-associated TCR beta chains were found to appear HLA-restricted, with HLA associations seemingly driven largely by CMV exposure. It was suggested by the authors that the approach could potentially be generalized to other disease states and immunological phenotypes. In a later analysis, several top co-occurrence clusters were reported to appear linked to parvovirus B19, influenza, CMV and Epstein-Barr virus. Presence/absence analyses assumed roughly uniform sequencing depth across donors, an assumption that may not hold. According to a later genetic analysis, donors in an Asian-associated ancestry cluster had fewer N-insertions in productive TCRs than the roughly 660-donor mean. A later genetic analysis associated a missense DCLRE1C variant with V-gene and J-gene trimming of TCR beta chains, and an independent cohort replicated the association. The earlier analysis of some 540 of the donors excluded some 15 rarely observed V segments, including chromosome 9 orphons, because counts were too low.

The sample taken for sequencing was PBMCs. The chain links TRBV7-8 with TRBJ1-6, and TRBD1 may be the D gene, going by 5 matching bases. This TCR was sampled from a young woman in good health and CMV-seronegative. The CDR3: CASSSRQKDSPLHF. The DNA sequence is given as TGTGCCAGCAGCTCCCGACAGAAGGATTCACCCCTCCACTTT. The full variable domain, with segments outside the CDR3 supplied by the reference TRBV7-8 and TRBJ1-6 proteins, appears as GAGVSQSPRYKVAKRGQDVALRCDPISGHVSLFWYQQALGQGPEFLTYFQNEAQLDKSGLPSDRFFAERPEGSVSTLKIQRTQQEDSAVYLCASSSRQKDSPLHFGNGTRLTVT.